This is a list of T cell receptor beta chains from one sample in a study of follicular helper T cells after annual influenza vaccination. The repertoire was sequenced with immunoSEQ multiplex PCR; TCRdb's copy has only in-frame clones and lacks some. The data contain roughly 14,000 clones, about 73% of them singletons. The sequenced sample was CXCR5- memory CD4+ T cells sorted from blood, obtained on the day of influenza vaccination. All receptors derive from an adult who received the influenza vaccine. Each CDR3 is given with its conserved first and last residue. The D gene is left open where the match is weak. Clone size is shown for a subset of rows, as once, few, many or a class of expanded clone.

- | TRBJ2-7 | - | TRBV6-5 | CASSPGTVRGGQYF | TGTGCCAGCAGTCCTGGGACGGTCCGAGGGGGGCAGTACTTC
- | TRBJ2-3 | - | TRBV5-1 | CASSSGFSTDTQYF | TGCGCCAGCAGCTCGGGGTTTAGCACAGATACGCAGTATTTT
- | TRBJ2-6 | - | TRBV9 | CASSVVSGRGANVLTF | TGTGCCAGCAGCGTAGTTTCGGGGAGAGGGGCCAACGTCCTGACTTTC
few | TRBJ2-7 | TRBD1 | TRBV7-9 | CASSPHRRTGGFEQYF | TGTGCCAGCAGTCCCCACCGTAGGACAGGGGGCTTCGAGCAGTACTTC
- | TRBJ1-3 | - | TRBV7-9 | CATNPKPGLENTIYF | TGTGCCACCAACCCAAAACCGGGACTCGAAAACACCATATATTTT
- | TRBJ1-5 | - | TRBV6-6 | CASSGGFSNQPQHF | TGTGCCAGCAGTGGGGGGTTTAGCAATCAGCCCCAGCATTTT
- | TRBJ1-3 | - | TRBV2 | CARQEFVSGNTIYF | TGTGCCAGACAAGAATTCGTATCTGGAAACACCATATATTTT
- | TRBJ2-1 | TRBD1 | TRBV7-2 | CASSRLQGAGDEQFF | TGTGCCAGCAGCAGGTTACAGGGGGCCGGGGATGAGCAGTTCTTC
- | TRBJ1-3 | - | TRBV7-9 | CASSWGSGNTIYF | TGTGCCAGCAGCTGGGGATCTGGAAACACCATATATTTT
- | TRBJ2-5 | - | TRBV19 | CASTGGVSETQYF | TGTGCCAGTACCGGAGGGGTGTCGGAGACCCAGTACTTC
- | TRBJ1-2 | TRBD1 | TRBV2 | CASSGGTGDRYGYTF | TGTGCCAGCAGTGGGGGGACAGGGGATCGGTATGGCTACACCTTC
few | TRBJ1-2 | TRBD1 | TRBV10-3 | CASSGTGVLYGYTF | TGTGCCTCGTCCGGGACAGGGGTCCTCTATGGCTACACCTTC
- | TRBJ1-2 | TRBD1 | TRBV18 | CASSPEGASNYGYTF | TGTGCCAGCTCACCTGAGGGGGCGTCTAACTATGGCTACACCTTC
- | TRBJ2-2 | - | TRBV12-5 | CASGSRTGELFF | TGTGCTAGTGGTTCGAGGACCGGGGAGCTGTTTTTT
once | TRBJ2-2 | - | TRBV7-3 | CASSSGGRSGELFF | TGTGCCAGCAGCTCTGGGGGTCGGTCCGGGGAGCTGTTTTTT
few | TRBJ2-5 | TRBD2 | TRBV7-9 | CASSPAGVQETQYF | TGTGCCAGCAGCCCGGCGGGGGTCCAAGAGACCCAGTACTTC
- | TRBJ2-1 | TRBD2 | TRBV5-4 | CASSSPSGGLGNEQFF | TGTGCCAGCAGCTCGCCTAGCGGGGGGCTGGGCAATGAGCAGTTCTTC
few | TRBJ1-2 | - | TRBV7-8 | CASSFEIQVDGYTF | TGTGCCAGCAGCTTCGAAATACAGGTGGATGGCTACACCTTC
- | TRBJ1-4 | TRBD1 | TRBV5-6 | CASSLRTGDEKLFF | TGTGCCAGCAGCTTGAGAACAGGGGATGAAAAACTGTTTTTT
- | TRBJ1-1 | - | TRBV6-5 | CASRSGDARAFF | TGTGCCAGCAGATCAGGGGATGCTCGGGCTTTCTTT
- | TRBJ2-1 | - | TRBV6-1 | CASRGSRVQFF | TGTGCCAGCAGAGGGTCGCGTGTGCAGTTCTTC
- | TRBJ1-1 | - | TRBV4-3 | CASSQAFTGTNTEAFF | TGCGCCAGCAGCCAAGCTTTTACAGGGACAAACACTGAAGCTTTCTTT
- | TRBJ2-3 | TRBD2 | TRBV9 | CASSVGTSTTGGDTQYF | TGTGCCAGCAGCGTCGGGACTAGCACCACCGGGGGAGATACGCAGTATTTT
- | TRBJ1-5 | TRBD1 | TRBV19 | CASSIDLGTANQPQHF | TGTGCCAGTAGTATAGACCTGGGGACAGCCAATCAGCCCCAGCATTTT
- | TRBJ1-1 | - | TRBV7-7 | CASSLSQNTEAFF | TGTGCTAGCAGCTTAAGTCAGAACACTGAAGCTTTCTTT
- | TRBJ2-1 | TRBD2 | TRBV2 | CASSLAGGNYNEQFF | TGTGCCAGCAGTCTAGCGGGGGGCAACTACAATGAGCAGTTCTTC
once | TRBJ1-4 | TRBD1 | TRBV19 | CASSSRGRGEKLFF | TGTGCCAGTAGTAGCAGGGGGCGCGGTGAAAAACTGTTTTTT
- | TRBJ2-3 | - | TRBV7-2 | CASSFYLTTDTQYF | TGTGCCAGCAGTTTTTACCTGACCACAGATACGCAGTATTTT